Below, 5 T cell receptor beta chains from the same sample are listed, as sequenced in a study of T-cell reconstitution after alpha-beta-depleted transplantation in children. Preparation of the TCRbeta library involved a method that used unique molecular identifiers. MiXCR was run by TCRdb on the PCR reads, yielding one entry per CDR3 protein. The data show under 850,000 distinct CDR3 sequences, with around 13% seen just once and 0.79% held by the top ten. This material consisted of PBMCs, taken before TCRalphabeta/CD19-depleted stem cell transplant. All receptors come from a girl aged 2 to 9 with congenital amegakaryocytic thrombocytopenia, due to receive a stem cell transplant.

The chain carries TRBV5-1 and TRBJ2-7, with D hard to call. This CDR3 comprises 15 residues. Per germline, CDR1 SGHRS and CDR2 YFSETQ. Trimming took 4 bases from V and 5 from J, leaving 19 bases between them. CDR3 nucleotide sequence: TGCGCCAGCAGCCCCGGTCTAACCCTACGGAACGAGCAGTACTTC. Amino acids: CASSPGLTLRNEQYF. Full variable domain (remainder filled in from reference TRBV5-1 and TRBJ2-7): KAGVTQTPRYLIKTRGQQVTLSCSPISGHRSVSWYQQTPGQGLQFLFEYFSETQRNKGNFPGRFSGRQFSNSRSEMNVSTLELGDSALYLCASSPGLTLRNEQYFGPGTRLTVT.

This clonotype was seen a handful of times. In DNA, the CDR3 is TGTGCCAGCAGTACTACGAGACAGGGTTATAATTCACCCCTCCACTTT. It encodes CASSTTRQGYNSPLHF. The genes are TRBV27 and TRBJ1-6, with 7 positions matching TRBD1. Trimming took 5 bases from V and 4 from J; bases not matched to a gene: 8. The CDR3 is 16 amino acids. Germline assignment: CDR1 MNHEY and CDR2 SMNVEV (reference sequence).

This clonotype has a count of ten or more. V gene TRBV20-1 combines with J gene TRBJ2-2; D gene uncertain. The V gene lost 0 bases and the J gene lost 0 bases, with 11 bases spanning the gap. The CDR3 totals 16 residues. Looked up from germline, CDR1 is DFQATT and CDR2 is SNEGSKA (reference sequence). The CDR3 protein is CSARDRRTANTGELFF. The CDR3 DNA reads TGCAGTGCTAGAGATCGCAGGACCGCGAACACCGGGGAGCTGTTTTTT.

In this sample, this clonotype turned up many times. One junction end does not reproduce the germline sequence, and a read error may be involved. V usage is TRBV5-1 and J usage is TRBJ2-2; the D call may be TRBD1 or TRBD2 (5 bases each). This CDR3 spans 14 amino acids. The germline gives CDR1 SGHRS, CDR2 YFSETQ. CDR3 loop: CASSLGVNTGELFF. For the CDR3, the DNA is TGTGCCAGCAGCTTGGGGGTTAACACCGGGGAGCTGTTTTTT.

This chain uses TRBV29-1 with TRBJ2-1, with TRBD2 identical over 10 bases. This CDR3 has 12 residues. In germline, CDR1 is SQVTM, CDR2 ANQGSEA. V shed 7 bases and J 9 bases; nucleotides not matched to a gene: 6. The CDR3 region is CSAGLAKGEQFF. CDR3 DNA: TGCAGCGCGGGACTAGCGAAGGGTGAGCAGTTCTTC.